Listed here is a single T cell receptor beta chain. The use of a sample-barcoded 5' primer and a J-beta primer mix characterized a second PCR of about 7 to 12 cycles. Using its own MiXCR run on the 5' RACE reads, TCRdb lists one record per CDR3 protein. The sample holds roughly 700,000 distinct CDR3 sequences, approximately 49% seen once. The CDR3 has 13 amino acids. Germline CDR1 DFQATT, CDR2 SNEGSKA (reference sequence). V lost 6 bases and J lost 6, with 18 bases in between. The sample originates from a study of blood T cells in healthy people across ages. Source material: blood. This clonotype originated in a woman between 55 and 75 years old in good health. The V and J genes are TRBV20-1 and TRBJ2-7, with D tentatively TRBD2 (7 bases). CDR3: CSAVGGAAGEQYF. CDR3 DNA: TGCAGTGCCGTGGGGGGGGCGGCGGGCGAGCAGTACTTC.